These T cell receptor beta chains were read from a single sample in a study of cytomegalovirus exposure and HLA in healthy donors. Sequencing was performed with immunoSEQ multiplex PCR; in TCRdb, only in-frame clones are kept and a portion is missing. The sample consists of 150,000 to 200,000 clones, about 86% of them appearing once. The sequenced sample consisted of PBMCs. The receptors were sampled from a woman between 18 and 29 years old in good health and CMV-seronegative. CDR3s include the opening cysteine and the closing phenylalanine or tryptophan. Each record gives: CDR3 DNA, CDR3 protein, clone size, V gene, D gene, J gene. A D gene is named only where the DNA matches it firmly. Clone size appears in some rows only: once, few, many, or a class for an expanded clone.

DNA: TGTGCCAGCAGCTTGGTGGGGGCCCTCCAAGAGACCCAGTACTTC; CDR3: CASSLVGALQETQYF; size: .; V: TRBV5-6; D: .; J: TRBJ2-5
DNA: TGTGCCAGCAGTTACCCCTCAGGGGATAAAGGCTATGGCTACACCTTC; CDR3: CASSYPSGDKGYGYTF; size: .; V: TRBV6-6; D: .; J: TRBJ1-2
DNA: TGTGCCAGTAGTATAGAGACTGGCTTCCAGCCCCAGCATTTT; CDR3: CASSIETGFQPQHF; size: once; V: TRBV19; D: .; J: TRBJ1-5
DNA: TGCAGCGTCAAGGGACTAGCGGGAGTAGGGGCAGATACGCAGTATTTT; CDR3: CSVKGLAGVGADTQYF; size: .; V: TRBV29-1; D: TRBD2; J: TRBJ2-3
DNA: TGTGCCAGCAGCTTGGGCGGGGGCTACGAGCAGTACTTC; CDR3: CASSLGGGYEQYF; size: .; V: TRBV7-9; D: TRBD2; J: TRBJ2-7
DNA: TGTGCCAGCAGCCGAGGGACTAACCCAGATACGCAGTATTTT; CDR3: CASSRGTNPDTQYF; size: .; V: TRBV7-9; D: TRBD2; J: TRBJ2-3
DNA: TGCGCCAGCAGCCAGGGACTAGCGGGGGGGAATGAGCAGTTCTTC; CDR3: CASSQGLAGGNEQFF; size: .; V: TRBV4-1; D: TRBD2; J: TRBJ2-1
DNA: TGTGCCACCAGTCCTAACGGGGTGTGGTTTAGGGATACGCAGTATTTT; CDR3: CATSPNGVWFRDTQYF; size: .; V: TRBV15; D: .; J: TRBJ2-3
DNA: TGTGCCAGCAGCCCGCTAGCGGTTGCCGGGGAGACCCAGTACTTC; CDR3: CASSPLAVAGETQYF; size: .; V: TRBV7-3; D: TRBD2; J: TRBJ2-5
DNA: TGTGCCAGCAGCTGGGCCGGACGGGGGACAGTGAATCCGAATGAAAAACTGTTTTTT; CDR3: CASSWAGRGTVNPNEKLFF; size: .; V: TRBV5-4; D: TRBD1; J: TRBJ1-4
DNA: TGTGCCAGCAGTACAGGGGGGATGAACACTGAAGCTTTCTTT; CDR3: CASSTGGMNTEAFF; size: .; V: TRBV6-5; D: TRBD1; J: TRBJ1-1
DNA: TGTGCCAGTAGTTCCTGGGACACCTTTAGCAATCAGCCCCAGCATTTT; CDR3: CASSSWDTFSNQPQHF; size: .; V: TRBV19; D: .; J: TRBJ1-5
DNA: TGTGCCAGCAGTCTGGACAGGGAGGGCGGTCAGCCCCAGCATTTT; CDR3: CASSLDREGGQPQHF; size: .; V: TRBV27; D: TRBD1; J: TRBJ1-5
DNA: TGTGCCAGCAGCTTGCATGGACTAGCGGGAGTGAATGAGCAGTTCTTC; CDR3: CASSLHGLAGVNEQFF; size: .; V: TRBV5-5; D: TRBD2; J: TRBJ2-1
DNA: TGCGCCAGCGCGACGGGAGGGGGCTACGAGCAGTACTTC; CDR3: CASATGGGYEQYF; size: few; V: TRBV5-1; D: TRBD2; J: TRBJ2-7
DNA: TGTGCCAGTAGGAATGGAGGGGAAGGAAACAATCAGCCCCAGCATTTT; CDR3: CASRNGGEGNNQPQHF; size: .; V: TRBV19; D: .; J: TRBJ1-5
DNA: TGTGCCAGCAGGAATACAGGGAGAGACGAGCAGTACTTC; CDR3: CASRNTGRDEQYF; size: .; V: TRBV28; D: .; J: TRBJ2-7
DNA: TGTGCCAGCAGTTCTTACAGGGGACCCTCCTACGAGCAGTACTTC; CDR3: CASSSYRGPSYEQYF; size: .; V: TRBV28; D: TRBD1; J: TRBJ2-7
DNA: TGTGCCAGCAGTTACGGCGGGGGCGAGCAGTACTTC; CDR3: CASSYGGGEQYF; size: .; V: TRBV6-6; D: TRBD2; J: TRBJ2-7
DNA: TGTGCCAGCAGCCCCCGTGACGGGAGGCCGAACACCGGGGAGCTGTTTTTT; CDR3: CASSPRDGRPNTGELFF; size: .; V: TRBV11-3; D: TRBD2; J: TRBJ2-2
DNA: TGTGCCAGCAGCTTACAGCGGGGGGGATCCTACGAGCAGTACTTC; CDR3: CASSLQRGGSYEQYF; size: .; V: TRBV7-2; D: TRBD2; J: TRBJ2-7
DNA: TGTGCCAGCAGTTTCAAACTAGCGGGAGGTACCTACGAGCAGTACTTC; CDR3: CASSFKLAGGTYEQYF; size: .; V: TRBV27; D: TRBD2; J: TRBJ2-7
DNA: TGTGCCAGCAGCACCTCGATAACGGGTCATGGCTACACCTTC; CDR3: CASSTSITGHGYTF; size: .; V: TRBV7-8; D: .; J: TRBJ1-2
DNA: TGCGCCAGCAGTCAAGTTGGGGAGAGGCCTGAAGCTTTCTTT; CDR3: CASSQVGERPEAFF; size: .; V: TRBV23-1; D: .; J: TRBJ1-1